These T cell receptor beta chains were read from a single sample in a study of CD8 T cells in Susac syndrome. TCRdb fed the immunoSEQ multiplex PCR reads into MiXCR, producing one record per CDR3 protein. The sample includes tens of thousands of distinct CDR3 sequences, approximately 95% of them seen just once. Sequencing was carried out using CD8+ T cells from PBMCs. Every receptor here comes from a human donor with Susac syndrome. CDR3s include the opening cysteine and the closing phenylalanine or tryptophan. Fields, in order: J gene, V gene, clone size, CDR3 protein. Clone sizes are given selectively: once, few, many, or a class where the clone is expanded.

J: TRBJ1-1; V: TRBV20-1; size: NA; CDR3: CSARDYAGRSEAFF
J: TRBJ1-5; V: TRBV19; size: NA; CDR3: CASSIDSFNQPQHF
J: TRBJ2-7; V: TRBV6-6; size: NA; CDR3: CASSGTGPYEQYF
J: TRBJ2-2; V: TRBV20-1; size: NA; CDR3: CSASLGQGFTGELFF
J: TRBJ1-4; V: TRBV19; size: NA; CDR3: CASSPNRGEEKLFF
J: TRBJ1-2; V: TRBV21-1; size: NA; CDR3: CASQGGTSMGYTF
J: TRBJ2-5; V: TRBV6-5; size: NA; CDR3: CASSYNSQGETQYF
J: TRBJ2-3; V: TRBV5-1; size: NA; CDR3: CASSGIAGGTDTQYF
J: TRBJ2-1; V: TRBV7-2; size: NA; CDR3: CASSPVNEQFF
J: TRBJ1-5; V: TRBV28; size: few; CDR3: CASSYDRGGQPQHF
J: TRBJ2-7; V: TRBV10-3; size: NA; CDR3: CAISFRDRELGAGREQYF
J: TRBJ2-7; V: TRBV6-5; size: NA; CDR3: CASSPTGWYEQYF
J: TRBJ1-1; V: TRBV19; size: NA; CDR3: CASNQGIGTFF
J: TRBJ2-7; V: TRBV12-5; size: NA; CDR3: CASGSGVQGVEQYF
J: TRBJ2-5; V: TRBV4-1; size: NA; CDR3: CASSPSLVGGTGETQYF
J: TRBJ1-1; V: TRBV3-1; size: NA; CDR3: CASSRDREMNTEAFF
J: TRBJ2-2; V: TRBV2; size: NA; CDR3: CASRPTGGAYTGELFF
J: TRBJ2-2; V: TRBV27; size: NA; CDR3: CASSLRRMGSTGELFF
J: TRBJ1-3; V: TRBV5-6; size: NA; CDR3: CASSPGTGTTSGNTIYF
J: TRBJ2-7; V: TRBV27; size: NA; CDR3: CASSLYGTGYYEQYF
J: TRBJ2-3; V: TRBV11-3; size: few; CDR3: CASSLDGADTQYF
J: TRBJ1-2; V: TRBV6-5; size: NA; CDR3: CASSYGGAGGYTF
J: TRBJ2-3; V: TRBV3-1; size: NA; CDR3: CASSHSQGDTQYF
J: TRBJ2-1; V: TRBV20-1; size: NA; CDR3: CSATSGTSANNEQFF
J: TRBJ1-5; V: TRBV12-3/TRBV12-4; size: NA; CDR3: CASSPLPGSGQPQHF
J: TRBJ2-3; V: TRBV3-1; size: NA; CDR3: CASSQGHGTDTQYF
J: TRBJ2-7; V: TRBV20-1; size: NA; CDR3: CSARVSRDRALYEQYF
J: TRBJ2-5; V: TRBV13; size: NA; CDR3: CASSSGASKTETQYF
J: TRBJ2-1; V: TRBV12-3/TRBV12-4; size: NA; CDR3: CASSPPRLAAYNEQFF
J: TRBJ2-7; V: TRBV20-1; size: NA; CDR3: CSAPPTSGYEQYF
J: TRBJ1-5; V: TRBV18; size: NA; CDR3: CASSRDFGGSNQPQHF
J: TRBJ2-3; V: TRBV27; size: NA; CDR3: CAVVSPRRNTQYF
J: TRBJ2-1; V: TRBV18; size: NA; CDR3: CASSPPLRYNEQFF